The rows below give T cell receptor beta chains drawn from one sample of a study of T cell repertoires in cytomegalovirus infection. TCRdb reprocessed the reads with MiXCR, giving one entry per CDR3 protein. The sample contains about 900,000 distinct CDR3 sequences, roughly 31% of which appear only once. Antigen specificity for these receptors is unknown. Sequencing used cultured CD8+ T cells from PBMCs, obtained from culture after CMV antigen stimulation. The origin of the receptors is a human donor in good health (CMV status not recorded). Some clones in this sample may be carry-over from other donors' samples. CDR3s leave out the opening cysteine and the closing phenylalanine or tryptophan.

TRBV15 ATSGGGKLF
TRBV5-4 ASSFSSLETQY
TRBV9 ASSSTTGTSITDTQY
TRBV6-5 ASSFARQGALDDYT
TRBV7-2 ASSFGSGGGFVQF
TRBV28 ASENGGDVDTGELF
TRBV12-3/TRBV12-4 ASTTGRNLPQH
TRBV20-1 SARDDYRNFNEQF
TRBV7-6 ASSSTDEAF
TRBV7-6 ASSFRNRGDNEQF
TRBV12-5 ASGTSLAGGNTIY
TRBV19 ASSMSRKYGYT
TRBV7-6 ASKGGTVNEQF
TRBV14 ASMDSFTDTQY
TRBV28 ASSRPGLNSPLH
TRBV4-1 ASSQRAKKWAGGEDTQY
TRBV27 ASSITGVHYNEQF
TRBV2 ASSGSPLRGSSYNEQF
TRBV20-1 SAFVRGVNYGYT
TRBV6-5 ASSSPTSGGWDTQY
TRBV19 ASSIEAYFTEAF
TRBV20-1 SARDLDNSYEQY